This passage covers 23 T cell receptor beta chains from one sample sequenced in a study of shared clonotypes between healthy human individuals. TCRdb keeps only in-frame clones here, not all; method: immunoSEQ multiplex PCR. The table has under 650,000 clones, less than 96% seen once. The specimen was naive CD4+ T cells sorted from blood. As for subset: CD45RA+ positively selected. The receptors here all came from a woman in her 30s in good health.

V and J are TRBV19 and TRBJ2-5; D uncertain. CDR3 length: 15 residues. V was cut by 3 bases and J by 4 bases, with 15 bases left in between. The germline CDR1 and CDR2 sequences are LNHDA and SQIVND (reference sequence). CDR3 bases: TGTGCCAGTAGTATTGAGACATTGTATGGAGAGACCCAGTACTTC. Translation: CASSIETLYGETQYF.

The chain uses TRBV6-1 and TRBJ2-7; TRBD2 agrees at 9 bases. Germline CDR1 is MNHNS and CDR2 is SASEGT. The CDR3 length is 15 residues. Losses at the gene ends were 2 bases for V and 3 bases for J; bases not matched to a gene: 5. The chain's CDR3 is CASSESGLADYEQYF. The CDR3 nucleotides are TGTGCCAGCAGTGAATCGGGACTAGCTGACTACGAGCAGTACTTC.

The chain uses TRBV6-5 and TRBJ2-5; D call uncertain. From germline, CDR1 is MNHEY and CDR2 SVGAGI. V was cut by 2 bases and J by 5 bases, with 12 bases left in between. The CDR3 is made up of 14 amino acids. The CDR3 is CASSYLSPAETQYF. The DNA for the CDR3 is TGTGCCAGCAGTTACCTCTCACCGGCGGAGACCCAGTACTTC.

This chain links TRBV5-4 with TRBJ2-1; tentatively, D is TRBD2 (5 bases). The germline CDR1 and CDR2 sequences are SGHNT and YYREEE (reference sequence). V lost 1 base and J 9 bases, leaving 8 bases between the germline ends. The CDR3 extends over 12 amino acids. The CDR3 sequence: CASSLRRTEQFF. In DNA, the CDR3 is TGTGCCAGCAGCTTGAGGAGGACTGAGCAGTTCTTC.

J is TRBJ1-1 and V is TRBV30; D is undetermined. This CDR3 spans 12 amino acids. Trimming stripped 4 bases from V and 4 bases from J, with 10 bases between. The germline gives CDR1 GTSNPN, CDR2 SVGIG (reference sequence). For the CDR3, the DNA is TGTGCCTGGATAAGACGGATCACTGAAGCTTTCTTT. Translation: CAWIRRITEAFF.

The chain couples TRBV27 to TRBJ1-1; no firm D call. The CDR3 spans 16 residues. V shed 1 base and J shed 8 bases, with 20 bases lying between them. Germline-derived CDR1 and CDR2 are MNHEY and SMNVEV (reference sequence). CDR3: CASSLWADQNHHEAFF. The CDR3 DNA reads as TGTGCCAGCAGTTTATGGGCGGACCAGAACCACCACGAAGCTTTCTTT.

For the CDR3, the DNA is TGTGCCAGCAGCCAGGGGCCCCGAGGCTACACCTTC. It specifies CASSQGPRGYTF. This chain connects TRBV5-6 to TRBJ1-2, with D perhaps TRBD1 (6 bases). Germline CDR1 and CDR2: SGHDT and YYEEEE. The CDR3 is made up of 12 amino acids. V lost 4 bases, J lost 8 bases, and 12 bases lay in between.

The chain uses TRBV6-4 and TRBJ2-3; D unclear. Per the germline V gene, CDR1 is MRHNA and CDR2 is SNTAGT. V was clipped by 3 bases and J by 2 bases, with 9 bases between them. The CDR3 loop spans 14 amino acids. DNA for the CDR3: TGTGCCAGCAGTGAGGGGTTCTCCACAGATACGCAGTATTTT. It is translated as CASSEGFSTDTQYF.

This chain links TRBV19 with TRBJ2-6; possible D gene TRBD2, 5 bases. Trimming shortened V by 5 bases and J by 2 bases, and 19 bases separated the two germline ends. Germline V gives CDR1 LNHDA, CDR2 SQIVND (reference sequence). The CDR3 is 18 residues long. The CDR3 DNA sequence: TGTGCCAGTAGTGCGGGTCCCCAGGAAAGAACTGGGGCCAACGTCCTGACTTTC. As protein: CASSAGPQERTGANVLTF.

The chain recombines TRBV28 with TRBJ1-2; no firm D call. The CDR3 is made up of 11 amino acids. Germline V CDR1 and CDR2: MDHEN, SYDVKM. Trimming shortened V by 4 bases and J by 8 bases, and 8 bases separated the two germline ends. CDR3 DNA sequence: TGTGCCAGCAGTTCCGGTAAAGGCTACACCTTC. Amino acid sequence: CASSSGKGYTF.

V usage is TRBV11-2 and J usage is TRBJ1-1, with D possibly TRBD1 on 6 matching bases. The CDR3 contains 13 residues. The ends were cut back, 6 bases at V and 1 base at J, with 9 bases in the middle. Germline V gene data show CDR1 as SGHAT and CDR2 as FQNNGV. CDR3 region: CASSSGQNTEAFF. CDR3 sequence (DNA): TGTGCCAGCAGTTCGGGACAGAACACTGAAGCTTTCTTT.

The rearrangement uses TRBV5-1 and TRBJ2-1, with a weak D call TRBD1 (6 bases). This CDR3 has 14 amino acids. Germline CDR1 is SGHRS and CDR2 is YFSETQ. The V end lost 2 bases, the J end lost 4 bases, and 10 bases lay between the germline ends. DNA for the CDR3: TGCGCCAGCAGCTTCGGACAGAATTACAATGAGCAGTTCTTC. Translated, it gives CASSFGQNYNEQFF.

The rearrangement uses TRBV5-1 and TRBJ2-5; 8 bases fit TRBD1. Near its end, the DNA agrees better with TRBJ2-7, so the J call may be wrong. The CDR3 consists of 14 residues. In germline, CDR1 is SGHRS, CDR2 YFSETQ. The CDR3 sequence is CASSTTGEVYEQYF. In nucleotides, the CDR3 is TGCGCCAGCAGCACGACAGGGGAGGTTTACGAGCAGTACTTC.

The V call is TRBV6-1, the J call TRBJ2-7; D ambiguous. Germline-derived CDR1 and CDR2 are MNHNS and SASEGT. Trimming took off 2 bases at V and 0 bases at J, with 8 bases between the two ends. CDR3 length equals 14 residues. The chain's CDR3 is CASSELASSYEQYF. CDR3 sequence (DNA): TGTGCCAGCAGTGAACTCGCGAGCTCCTACGAGCAGTACTTC.

The rearrangement uses TRBV18 and TRBJ1-1, with a weak D call TRBD1 (5 bases). CDR3 length equals 15 residues. Germline values: CDR1 KGHSH, CDR2 LQKENI. V dropped 1 base and J dropped 4 bases, with 13 bases sitting between them. The CDR3 loop is CASSPLLGDGTEAFF. DNA for the CDR3: TGTGCCAGCTCACCACTTCTGGGGGACGGCACTGAAGCTTTCTTT.

The rearrangement joins TRBV10-3 to TRBJ1-1; 7 positions match TRBD1. V lost 8 bases, J lost 1 base, and 4 bases stayed unmatched. Germline V gives CDR1 ENHRY, CDR2 SYGVKD. The CDR3 runs to 13 residues. The CDR3 DNA follows: TGTGCCATCCGCGGGACAGCGAACACTGAAGCTTTCTTT. Its translation: CAIRGTANTEAFF.

This sequence joins TRBV5-4 and TRBJ1-1, with TRBD1 matching over 7 bases. Germline V gene sequence: CDR1 SGHNT, CDR2 YYREEE (reference sequence). V lost 0 bases and J lost 1; bases outside the gene matches: 3. The CDR3 contains 15 residues. As DNA, the CDR3 is TGTGCCAGCAGCTTGGCCAGGGGGTCGAACACTGAAGCTTTCTTT. This sequence encodes CASSLARGSNTEAFF.

V usage is TRBV25-1 and J usage is TRBJ2-5, with 9 bases aligning to TRBD2. Germline CDR1 and CDR2: MGHDK and SYGVNS. J was trimmed by 2 bases and V by 8 bases; bases with no gene match: 9. The CDR3 covers 15 residues. CDR3 coding DNA: TGTGCCAGCGGGGTAGCGGGAGTTTCTCAAGAGACCCAGTACTTC. It codes for CASGVAGVSQETQYF.

On this clone itself: Sequence at one end of the junction differs from germline and may be a read error. V is TRBV2 and J is TRBJ2-3, with 13 positions matching TRBD2. Germline assignment: CDR1 SNHLY and CDR2 FYNNEI. This CDR3 spans 15 amino acids. CDR3 region: CASSGTSGSIDTQYF. The DNA for the CDR3 is TGTGCCAGCAGTGGGACTAGCGGGAGCATAGATACGCAGTATTTT.

Comments on this clone: This CDR3 is also generated by other DNA sequences in the sample. The chain carries TRBV28 and TRBJ2-3; the D gene could be TRBD1 or TRBD2 (7 bases each). The CDR3 totals 15 residues. Germline CDR1 and CDR2: MDHEN and SYDVKM. V lost 5 bases, J lost 2 bases, and 14 bases lay in between. CDR3 coding DNA: TGTGCCAGCAGTCGGGGGGACAGATCCACAGATACGCAGTATTTT. The encoded protein is CASSRGDRSTDTQYF.

This sequence joins TRBV15 and TRBJ2-5, with 10 bases that match TRBD2. This CDR3 spans 16 amino acids. The ends lost 5 bases at V and 0 bases at J; junction bases unmatched: 6. Germline V gene lookup returns CDR1 LNHNV and CDR2 YYDKDF (reference sequence). CDR3 nucleotide sequence: TGTGCCACCAGCGGACCCAGCGGGAGGGACCAAGAGACCCAGTACTTC. Translating it yields CATSGPSGRDQETQYF.

The chain joins TRBV18 to TRBJ2-1; D is ambiguous. In germline, CDR1 is KGHSH, CDR2 LQKENI. CDR3 length: 15 residues. Trimming removed 0 bases from V and 4 bases from J, with 10 bases in between. The CDR3 DNA sequence: TGTGCCAGCTCACCACCGATTCCGGTTTACAATGAGCAGTTCTTC. It encodes CASSPPIPVYNEQFF. Full variable domain (rest looked up from reference TRBV18 and TRBJ2-1): NAGVMQNPRHLVRRRGQEARLRCSPMKGHSHVYWYRQLPEEGLKFMVYLQKENIIDESGMPKERFSAEFPKEGPSILRIQQVVRGDSAAYFCASSPPIPVYNEQFFGPGTRLTVL.

V usage is TRBV5-1 and J usage is TRBJ2-7; 12 bases map to TRBD2. Germline V gene lookup returns CDR1 SGHRS and CDR2 YFSETQ. V shed 2 bases and J 7 bases; nucleotides not matched to a gene: 7. The CDR3 is 15 amino acids. The CDR3 sequence: CASSLWTSGKDEQYF. The CDR3 DNA follows: TGCGCCAGCAGCTTATGGACTAGCGGGAAGGATGAGCAGTACTTC.